These 16 T cell receptor beta chains originate from one sample sequenced in a study of control samples from healthy donors and cancer patients. The protocol was immunoSEQ multiplex PCR, while the TCRdb copy is restricted to in-frame clones and leaves out a portion. The table includes around 130,000 clones, 70% to 90% detected once. Sequencing was done on a sample of blood. All receptors come from a man aged 50 to 59 in good health.

This sequence joins TRBV5-5 and TRBJ1-6; 7 bases map to TRBD1. The CDR3 has 15 residues. The V gene end was trimmed by 2 bases and the J gene end by 8 bases; junction bases not matched to a gene: 7. Germline V gives CDR1 SGHKS, CDR2 YYEKEE (reference sequence). In nucleotides, the CDR3 is TGTGCCAGCAGCTTTCAGGGGGGGTTCGATTCACCCCTCCACTTT. Its translation is CASSFQGGFDSPLHF. Looking up the rest from reference TRBV5-5 and TRBJ1-6 gives the full variable domain: DAGVTQSPTHLIKTRGQQVTLRCSPISGHKSVSWYQQVLGQGPQFIFQYYEKEERGRGNFPDRFSARQFPNYSSELNVNALLLGDSALYLCASSFQGGFDSPLHFGNGTRLTVT.

This chain connects TRBV24-1 to TRBJ2-2; the D gene is possibly TRBD2 (5 bases). Germline loops: CDR1 KGHDR, CDR2 SFDVKD. CDR3 length: 18 amino acids. Trimming stripped 3 bases from V and 4 bases from J, with 20 bases between. The CDR3 here is CATSDARADSGFTGELFF. The CDR3 DNA follows: TGTGCCACCAGTGATGCCCGGGCAGACTCGGGGTTCACCGGGGAGCTGTTTTTT.

This clone showed up just a few times. The CDR3 DNA is TGCGCCAGCAGCTACCGGCCAGCGCAGGGGTCCTCAGATACGCAGTATTTT. This sequence encodes CASSYRPAQGSSDTQYF. The genes are TRBV5-1 and TRBJ2-3, with D perhaps matching TRBD1 (6 bases). There are 17 residues in the CDR3. Germline V CDR1 and CDR2: SGHRS, YFSETQ. Trimming took off 3 bases at V and 4 bases at J, with 21 bases between the two ends.

The J gene is TRBJ2-7, the V gene TRBV7-2; D is unresolved. CDR1 is SGHTA and CDR2 is FQGNSA in the germline V gene. The CDR3 extends over 13 amino acids. Trimming pared 5 bases from V and 3 bases from J, leaving 11 bases between. CDR3 nucleotides: TGTGCCAGCAGCCTGGTAGGCCTCTACGAGCAGTACTTC. Translated, it gives CASSLVGLYEQYF.

The chain has TRBV5-1 and TRBJ2-5, with D maybe TRBD2 (6 bases). This CDR3 has 14 amino acids. Trimming removed 4 bases at V and 2 bases at J, with 12 bases between. Germline loops: CDR1 SGHRS, CDR2 YFSETQ. DNA for the CDR3: TGCGCCAGCAGCGTGGGGGGACCGCAAGAGACCCAGTACTTC. The encoded protein is CASSVGGPQETQYF.

CDR3 amino acids: CSASKTGGSDTQYF. CDR3 bases: TGCAGTGCTAGTAAGACGGGGGGGTCTGATACGCAGTATTTT. V and J are TRBV20-1 and TRBJ2-3, with 8 bases identical to TRBD2. Germline loops: CDR1 DFQATT, CDR2 SNEGSKA (reference sequence). There are 14 residues in the CDR3. The V and J ends lost 3 bases and 6 bases, in that order; junction bases with no gene match: 8.

In its sample, this clone was seen once. The chain combines TRBV11-2 with TRBJ2-7; TRBD1 matches at 9 bases. The CDR3 is 14 amino acids. Trimming at V came to 7 bases and at J to 1 base, leaving 5 bases not matched to a gene. Germline V gene sequence: CDR1 SGHAT, CDR2 FQNNGV. The CDR3 DNA sequence: TGTGCCAGCAACACCGGGACAGGGTCCTACGAGCAGTACTTC. This gives the protein CASNTGTGSYEQYF.

The chain's CDR3 is CASSFIERSEAFF. As DNA, the CDR3 is TGTGCCAGCAGTTTCATAGAACGGTCTGAAGCTTTCTTT. The rearrangement links TRBV27 to TRBJ1-1; D is unclear. Germline values: CDR1 MNHEY, CDR2 SMNVEV (reference sequence). Trimming left V 3 bases short and J 6 bases short, with 11 bases between. The CDR3 covers 13 residues.

This clone was seen a handful of times. The CDR3 coding sequence is TGTGCCAGCAGCTTGGGGACAGGGGTGGGTGGCTACACCTTC. The encoded protein is CASSLGTGVGGYTF. The chain carries TRBV7-2 and TRBJ1-2; 10 positions match TRBD1. V shed 3 bases, J shed 7 bases, and the junction held 5 bases outside the gene matches. The CDR3 runs 14 residues. Looked up from germline, CDR1 is SGHTA and CDR2 is FQGNSA.

This chain uses TRBV25-1 with TRBJ1-5, with TRBD1 matching over 7 bases. Germline V gene lookup returns CDR1 MGHDK and CDR2 SYGVNS. V lost 2 bases and J lost 5; bases outside the gene matches: 3. The CDR3 spans 14 residues. CDR3 region: CASSENRGDQPQHF. The CDR3 coding sequence is TGTGCCAGCAGTGAAAACAGGGGCGATCAGCCCCAGCATTTT.

The gene calls are TRBV12-5 and TRBJ1-1, with D maybe TRBD1 (6 bases). Trimming cost V 6 bases and J 5 bases, with 13 bases left between them. The germline gives CDR1 LGHNT, CDR2 FRNRAP. This CDR3 has 13 amino acids. The CDR3 DNA is TGTGCTAGTGGGCAGGGGTCGGAGACTGAAGCTTTCTTT. It codes for CASGQGSETEAFF.

V and J are TRBV6-1 and TRBJ1-1; no firm D call. V shed 0 bases and J shed 8 bases, with 10 bases lying between them. CDR3 length: 13 residues. Germline V gives CDR1 MNHNS, CDR2 SASEGT. CDR3 loop: CASSEAGDSEAFF. CDR3 bases: TGTGCCAGCAGTGAAGCGGGTGACTCGGAAGCTTTCTTT.

This sequence joins TRBV7-2 and TRBJ2-2; no firm D call. The CDR3 loop spans 13 amino acids. The V gene's germline CDR1 is SGHTA and CDR2 FQGNSA. The V gene lost 1 base and the J gene lost 6 bases, with 6 bases spanning the gap. CDR3 loop: CASSLVWSGELFF. The CDR3, as DNA: TGTGCCAGCAGCTTAGTTTGGTCCGGGGAGCTGTTTTTT.

The chain employs TRBV7-3 and TRBJ2-1; 9 bases agree with TRBD1. V was clipped by 1 base and J by 7 bases; unmatched bases: 8. The CDR3 covers 16 residues. The germline gives CDR1 SGHTA, CDR2 FQGTGA. This CDR3 reads CASSLIQGTGFNEQFF. The CDR3 DNA sequence: TGTGCCAGCAGCTTAATCCAAGGGACAGGGTTTAATGAGCAGTTCTTC. The full variable domain, with the rest looked up from reference TRBV7-3 and TRBJ2-1, is GAGVSQTPSNKVTEKGKYVELRCDPISGHTALYWYRQSLGQGPEFLIYFQGTGAADDSGLPNDRFFAVRPEGSVSTLKIQRTERGDSAVYLCASSLIQGTGFNEQFFGPGTRLTVL.

This chain connects TRBV4-2 to TRBJ2-2; D assignment may be TRBD1 or TRBD2 (5 bases each). The CDR3 loop spans 18 amino acids. Per germline, CDR1 LGHNA and CDR2 YNFKEQ. V was pared by 3 bases and J by 6 bases, with 23 bases between. CDR3 nucleotides: TGTGCCAGCAGCCATTATACAGCCTCAATGGGGGTATCCGGGGAGCTGTTTTTT. It translates to CASSHYTASMGVSGELFF.

The chain has TRBV3-1 (or the pseudogene TRBV3-2) and TRBJ1-1; no clear D gene. Trimming shortened V by 4 bases and J by 5 bases, and 11 bases separated the two germline ends. Germline loops: CDR1 LGHDT, CDR2 YNNKEL (reference sequence). The CDR3 consists of 13 residues. The CDR3 spells CASSPLARTEAFF. The CDR3 region has the DNA TGTGCCAGCAGCCCCCTGGCGAGGACTGAAGCTTTCTTT.